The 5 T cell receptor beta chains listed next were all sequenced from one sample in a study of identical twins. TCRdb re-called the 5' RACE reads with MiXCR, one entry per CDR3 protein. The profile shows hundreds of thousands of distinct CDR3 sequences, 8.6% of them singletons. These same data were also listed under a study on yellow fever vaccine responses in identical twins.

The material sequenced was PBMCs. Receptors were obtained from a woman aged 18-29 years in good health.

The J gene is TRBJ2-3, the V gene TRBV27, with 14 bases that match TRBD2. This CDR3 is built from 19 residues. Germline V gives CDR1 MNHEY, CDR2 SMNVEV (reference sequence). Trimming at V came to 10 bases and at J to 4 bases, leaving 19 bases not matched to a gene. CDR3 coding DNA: TGTGCCACCAAATACCTCGCCGGGACTAGCGGGAGTGGCGCAGATACGCAGTATTTT. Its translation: CATKYLAGTSGSGADTQYF.

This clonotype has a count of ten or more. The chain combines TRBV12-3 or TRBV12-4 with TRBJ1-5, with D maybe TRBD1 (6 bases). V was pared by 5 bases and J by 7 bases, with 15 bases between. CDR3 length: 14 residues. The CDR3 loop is CASSLSGVGQPQHF. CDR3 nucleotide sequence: TGTGCCAGCAGTCTATCAGGGGTCGGACAGCCCCAGCATTTT.

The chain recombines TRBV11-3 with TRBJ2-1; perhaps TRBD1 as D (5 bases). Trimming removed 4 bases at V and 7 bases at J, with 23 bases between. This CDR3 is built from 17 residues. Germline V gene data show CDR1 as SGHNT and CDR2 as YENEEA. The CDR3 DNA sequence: TGTGCCAGCAGCTATAATTTCGCGATAAGGGGCACGAATGAGCAGTTCTTC. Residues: CASSYNFAIRGTNEQFF.

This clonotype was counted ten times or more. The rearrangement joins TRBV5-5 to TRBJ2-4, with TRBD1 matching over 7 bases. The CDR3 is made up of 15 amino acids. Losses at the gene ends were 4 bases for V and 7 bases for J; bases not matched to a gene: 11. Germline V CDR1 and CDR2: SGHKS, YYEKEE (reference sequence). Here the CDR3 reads CASSVGQSNWNIQYF. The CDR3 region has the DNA TGTGCCAGCAGCGTGGGACAGTCGAATTGGAACATTCAGTACTTC.

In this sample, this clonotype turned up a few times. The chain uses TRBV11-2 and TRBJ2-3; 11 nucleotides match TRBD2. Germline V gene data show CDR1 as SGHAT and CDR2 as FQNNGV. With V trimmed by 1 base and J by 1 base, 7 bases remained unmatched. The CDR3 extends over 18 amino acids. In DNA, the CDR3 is TGTGCCAGCAGCTTAGTAGCGGGAGGGCCCGTCCGCACAGATACGCAGTATTTT. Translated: CASSLVAGGPVRTDTQYF.